This TCR beta chain was identified in a study of CD8+CD57+ T cells in acquired aplastic anemia. The sequenced patients had an expansion of CD8+CD57+ cells seen by flow cytometry. Genomic DNA served as template for TCR beta VDJ and CDR3 profiling. TCRdb itself ran the reads through MiXCR, one entry per CDR3 protein. This sample yields about 200,000 distinct CDR3 sequences, of which 50% to 70% are seen a single time; roughly 62% belongs to the top ten. With 4 bases clipped from V and 6 bases from J, the junction kept 8 bases outside the gene matches. This CDR3 spans 14 amino acids. CDR1 is ENHRY and CDR2 is SYGVKD in the germline V gene.

What was sequenced was sorted CD4+, CD8+, or CD8+CD57+ T cells (not recorded which) from PBMCs. V and J are TRBV10-3 and TRBJ2-7; 8 bases align to TRBD2. The sequence came from a human donor with aplastic anemia. CDR3: CAISGYSGEGEQYF. CDR3 DNA: TGTGCCATCAGTGGGTATAGCGGGGAGGGCGAGCAGTACTTC.